This T cell receptor (beta chain) was obtained from a study of OX40 agonist ivuxolimab in advanced cancers. The overall study: Patients took ivuxolimab, an agonistic anti-OX40 (CD134) antibody.

Comments on this clone: Its cognate antigen is unknown.

The CDR3 spans 15 residues. V lost 1 base, J lost 7 bases, and 17 bases lay in between. Germline assignment: CDR1 LNHDA and CDR2 SQIVND (reference sequence). Clones were read by immunoSEQ multiplex PCR, and TCRdb kept only the in-frame ones, dropping some. The top ten hold approximately 2% of the sample, which has about 48,000 clones, roughly 86% seen once. The study's findings and limits: CD4+ and CD8+ blood T cells expanded clonally by week 6 at 0.1 to 3.0 mg/kg.

The chain is built from TRBV19 and TRBJ2-7; no reliable D call. This receptor was obtained from an adult with an advanced solid tumor such as melanoma, head and neck, liver or kidney cancer. The starting material was CD4+ or CD8+ T cells sorted from blood, obtained in a trial of the OX40 agonist ivuxolimab. The CDR3 DNA reads as TGTGCCAGTAGTATAGGAGACTTACGACGACGTGAGCAGTACTTC. It encodes CASSIGDLRRREQYF. The complete variable domain, with remaining parts taken from reference TRBV19 and TRBJ2-7, reads DGGITQSPKYLFRKEGQNVTLSCEQNLNHDAMYWYRQDPGQGLRLIYYSQIVNDFQKGDIAEGYSVSREKKESFPLTVTSAQKNPTAFYLCASSIGDLRRREQYFGPGTRLTVT.